Presented here are 26 T cell receptor beta chains from one specimen sequenced in a study of PD-1 blockade in classical Hodgkin lymphoma. Data came from immunoSEQ multiplex PCR; TCRdb stores just in-frame clones and leaves some out. The data hold some 28,000 clones, with roughly 90% observed a single time. Indicated time point: newly diagnosed, previously untreated cHL patient sample. Negative selection with magnetic separation was used to purify CD4+ T cells from thawed PBMCs. The sample was CD4+ T cells from blood. All receptors come from a human donor with classical Hodgkin lymphoma.

This clone was seen only once. The rearrangement links TRBV27 to TRBJ1-2; tentatively, D is TRBD1 (5 bases). Trimming cost V 3 bases and J 1 base, with 18 bases left between them. This CDR3 is built from 17 residues. Looked up from germline, CDR1 is MNHEY and CDR2 is SMNVEV (reference sequence). This CDR3 is CASSFSPGGGGNYGYTF. The CDR3 DNA follows: TGTGCCAGCAGTTTCTCTCCTGGGGGTGGGGGTAACTATGGCTACACCTTC.

The gene calls are TRBV6-1 and TRBJ1-1, with TRBD1 as a possible D gene (6 bases). Germline CDR1 reads MNHNS; CDR2 reads SASEGT. V lost 1 base and J lost 1, with 10 bases in between. The CDR3 is 15 amino acids. The CDR3: CASSEEGQPNTEAFF. The CDR3 coding sequence is TGTGCCAGCAGTGAAGAAGGACAGCCGAACACTGAAGCTTTCTTT.

A note on this clone: This specimen includes other DNA sequences encoding the same CDR3. This chain joins TRBV7-2 and TRBJ2-3; 12 bases are shared with TRBD2. Germline CDR1 SGHTA, CDR2 FQGNSA. The CDR3 covers 16 residues. V was pared by 4 bases and J by 4 bases, with 6 bases of the junction left unmatched. The CDR3 nucleotides read TGTGCCAGCAGCTCCAGACTAGCGGGAGTGGCAGATACGCAGTATTTT. It codes for CASSSRLAGVADTQYF.

The chain joins TRBV6-9 to TRBJ1-5; D is uncertain. The CDR3 loop spans 12 amino acids. V was clipped by 7 bases and J by 6 bases, with 10 bases between them. Germline CDR1 MNHGY, CDR2 SVAAGI. The CDR3 nucleotides read TGTGCCAGCAAGCAAGTATGTCAGCCCCAGCATTTT. This codes for CASKQVCQPQHF.

A few counts support this clone. The CDR3 nucleotides read TGCGCCAGCAGCCAACCCGTGAGCGGGATGGGGGAGCAGTACTTC. Translating it yields CASSQPVSGMGEQYF. J is TRBJ2-7 and V is TRBV4-1; 7 bases fit TRBD2. The trim removed 2 bases at V and 7 bases at J, leaving 11 bases unmatched. Per the germline V gene, CDR1 is MGHRA and CDR2 is YSYEKL. This CDR3 contains 15 residues.

This clone was seen once. J is TRBJ2-7 and V is TRBV18; the match to TRBD2 covers 12 bases. V lost 5 bases and J lost 4; bases outside the gene matches: 0. The CDR3 has 13 amino acids. Germline V CDR1 and CDR2: KGHSH, LQKENI. CDR3 DNA sequence: TGTGCCAGCTCAGGACTAGCGGGATACGAGCAGTACTTC. It translates to CASSGLAGYEQYF.

J is TRBJ2-3 and V is TRBV5-1, with 9 bases identical to TRBD1. The CDR3 is 23 amino acids. Losses at the gene ends were 4 bases for V and 0 bases for J; bases not matched to a gene: 27. The germline gives CDR1 SGHRS, CDR2 YFSETQ. Here the CDR3 reads CASSHPRRNTGGEFRSSTDTQYF. In DNA form, the CDR3 reads TGCGCCAGCAGCCATCCACGTCGTAATACAGGGGGCGAATTTCGTTCCAGCACAGATACGCAGTATTTT. Supplemented by reference TRBV5-1 and TRBJ2-3, the full variable domain reads KAGVTQTPRYLIKTRGQQVTLSCSPISGHRSVSWYQQTPGQGLQFLFEYFSETQRNKGNFPGRFSGRQFSNSRSEMNVSTLELGDSALYLCASSHPRRNTGGEFRSSTDTQYFGPGTRLTVL.

This clone was counted only a few times. The V call is TRBV11-2, the J call TRBJ2-2; no reliable D call. The CDR3 covers 12 residues. Germline CDR1 and CDR2: SGHAT and FQNNGV. Trimming pared 0 bases from V and 7 bases from J, leaving 3 bases between. The CDR3 DNA reads TGTGCCAGCAGCTTAGATAGCGGGGAGCTGTTTTTT. Translation: CASSLDSGELFF. The variable domain in full, completed from reference TRBV11-2 and TRBJ2-2, reads EAGVAQSPRYKIIEKRQSVAFWCNPISGHATLYWYQQILGQGPKLLIQFQNNGVVDDSQLPKDRFSAERLKGVDSTLKIQPAKLEDSAVYLCASSLDSGELFFGEGSRLTVL.

This chain uses TRBV13 with TRBJ2-7, with TRBD2 identical over 8 bases. The trim removed 2 bases at V and 6 bases at J, leaving 6 bases unmatched. This CDR3 is 14 amino acids long. CDR1 is PRHDT and CDR2 is FYEKMQ in the germline V gene (reference sequence). The DNA of the CDR3 is TGTGCCAGCAGCTTACGGGGGACTAGGAGCGAGCAGTACTTC. This codes for CASSLRGTRSEQYF.

This clone appeared a few times. The chain employs TRBV4-3 and TRBJ2-5, with D unclear. Germline CDR1 LGHNA, CDR2 YSLEER. V lost 0 bases and J 4 bases, leaving 6 bases between the germline ends. The CDR3 is 13 amino acids. Written as DNA, the CDR3 is TGCGCCAGCAGCCAAGAGTGGGGAGAGACCCAGTACTTC. This encodes CASSQEWGETQYF.

The chain combines TRBV9 with TRBJ2-7; D might be TRBD1 or TRBD2, each matching 5 bases. V was pared by 0 bases and J by 2 bases, with 9 bases between. The CDR3 is 14 amino acids. Germline loops: CDR1 SGDLS, CDR2 YYNGEE. CDR3 protein: CASSVDWGTYEQYF. As DNA, the CDR3 is TGTGCCAGCAGCGTAGATTGGGGGACCTACGAGCAGTACTTC.

The rearrangement links TRBV18 to TRBJ1-4; 7 bases match TRBD1. Germline assignment: CDR1 KGHSH and CDR2 LQKENI. V shed 4 bases and J 8 bases; nucleotides not matched to a gene: 4. The CDR3 has 13 residues. CDR3 amino acids: CASSLNRGEKLFF. As DNA, the CDR3 is TGTGCCAGCTCACTTAACAGGGGCGAAAAACTGTTTTTT.

This clone has a single count. The chain couples TRBV5-1 to TRBJ2-5; D might be TRBD2 (5 bases). CDR3 length equals 15 residues. CDR1 SGHRS and CDR2 YFSETQ come from the germline V gene. Trimming took off 1 base at V and 4 bases at J, with 14 bases between the two ends. The CDR3 DNA sequence: TGCGCCAGCAGCTTGACGCGAGGGAGTCGAGAGACCCAGTACTTC. This sequence encodes CASSLTRGSRETQYF.

The chain links TRBV7-3 to TRBJ1-2; unclear D gene. CDR1 SGHTA and CDR2 FQGTGA come from the germline V gene. This CDR3 contains 15 residues. Between the trimmed V and J ends, which lost 3 bases and 2 bases, there was a span of 13 bases. CDR3 nucleotides: TGTGCCAGCAGCTTCGACGGGGATGACAACTATGGCTACACCTTC. It encodes CASSFDGDDNYGYTF.

This chain links TRBV5-4 with TRBJ1-1; D remains ambiguous. Germline V gene lookup returns CDR1 SGHNT and CDR2 YYREEE (reference sequence). The CDR3 has 13 residues. Trimming stripped 3 bases from V and 0 bases from J, with 6 bases between. The CDR3 sequence: CASSSFMNTEAFF. DNA for the CDR3: TGTGCCAGCAGCTCATTCATGAACACTGAAGCTTTCTTT.

This clone appeared a single time. V gene TRBV10-3 combines with J gene TRBJ1-1; unclear D gene. CDR3 length: 13 amino acids. V was trimmed by 10 bases and J by 4 bases, leaving 16 bases between them. The germline gives CDR1 ENHRY, CDR2 SYGVKD. The CDR3 region is CATAGVRFTEAFF. As DNA, the CDR3 is TGTGCCACAGCCGGGGTAAGGTTCACTGAAGCTTTCTTT.

The chain links TRBV19 to TRBJ2-7; D is uncertain. CDR3 length equals 12 residues. The V end lost 9 bases, the J end lost 6 bases, and 15 bases lay between the germline ends. In germline, CDR1 is LNHDA, CDR2 SQIVND (reference sequence). CDR3 region: CARDSEWAEQYF. The CDR3 DNA is TGTGCCAGAGACTCCGAGTGGGCCGAGCAGTACTTC.

The gene calls are TRBV14 and TRBJ1-6; no firm D call. The germline V gene encodes CDR1 SGHDN and CDR2 FVKESK. The CDR3 is 14 amino acids. The V end lost 5 bases, the J end lost 6 bases, and 11 bases lay between the germline ends. The chain's CDR3 is CASSKVILNSPLHF. The DNA of the CDR3 is TGTGCCAGCAGCAAGGTTATCCTTAATTCACCCCTCCACTTT. The variable domain in full, with the rest retrieved from reference TRBV14 and TRBJ1-6, is EAGVTQFPSHSVIEKGQTVTLRCDPISGHDNLYWYRRVMGKEIKFLLHFVKESKQDESGMPNNRFLAERTGGTYSTLKVQPAELEDSGVYFCASSKVILNSPLHFGNGTRLTVT.

The chain couples TRBV7-2 to TRBJ2-5, with TRBD2 identical over 15 bases. Germline-derived CDR1 and CDR2 are SGHTA and FQGNSA. The V and J ends lost 5 bases and 7 bases, in that order; junction bases with no gene match: 5. The CDR3 runs to 15 residues. The CDR3 is CASSTGLAGGGTQYF. CDR3 nucleotide sequence: TGTGCCAGCAGCACGGGACTAGCGGGAGGTGGGACCCAGTACTTC.

The chain links TRBV4-3 to TRBJ2-4; D unclear. Germline V gene lookup returns CDR1 LGHNA and CDR2 YSLEER. The CDR3 spans 18 residues. Trimming removed 0 bases from V and 2 bases from J, with 17 bases in between. The CDR3 region has the DNA TGCGCCAGCAGCCAAGATATTCCGGGCCGGCGGACCAAAAACATTCAGTACTTC. Its translation: CASSQDIPGRRTKNIQYF.

The J gene is TRBJ1-1, the V gene TRBV19; D remains ambiguous. Germline V gene lookup returns CDR1 LNHDA and CDR2 SQIVND (reference sequence). CDR3 size: 15 residues. With 5 bases removed from V and 6 bases from J, the gap between germline ends came to 19 bases. The CDR3 region is CASSRKGLVGSEAFF. The DNA of the CDR3 is TGTGCCAGTAGTCGAAAAGGACTGGTGGGTTCTGAAGCTTTCTTT.

This clone has only a few counts. The rearrangement joins TRBV4-1 to TRBJ2-7, with TRBD2 as a possible D gene (5 bases). CDR1 and CDR2 from the germline V gene are MGHRA and YSYEKL. The CDR3 totals 15 residues. Trimming left V 4 bases short and J 5 bases short, with 18 bases between. For the CDR3, the DNA is TGCGCCAGCAGCCGTGGTCACGGGGAGCCGGACGAGCAGTACTTC. Amino acid sequence: CASSRGHGEPDEQYF.

This rearrangement joins TRBV10-3 to TRBJ2-7; D uncertain. CDR1 is ENHRY, CDR2 SYGVKD, per germline. Trimming removed 0 bases from V and 7 bases from J, with 16 bases in between. The CDR3 extends over 15 amino acids. CDR3 amino acids: CAISESLGLALEQYF. The CDR3, as DNA: TGTGCCATCAGTGAGTCATTAGGGTTGGCATTAGAGCAGTACTTC.

The chain couples TRBV5-1 to TRBJ2-5; D is possibly TRBD1 (5 bases). The DNA end favors TRBJ2-7, so the J call may be wrong. This CDR3 spans 16 amino acids. CDR1 SGHRS and CDR2 YFSETQ come from the germline V gene. The CDR3 coding sequence is TGCGCCAGCAGCTTGGATGGCAGGGCGAGCTCCTACGAGCAGTACTTC. Encoded protein: CASSLDGRASSYEQYF.

The chain links TRBV19 to TRBJ2-7; 8 positions agree with TRBD2. This CDR3 spans 16 amino acids. Germline V lookup: CDR1 LNHDA, CDR2 SQIVND (reference sequence). V gave up 1 base and J gave up 3 bases; unmatched junction bases: 8. This chain's CDR3 is CASSIGGTRGNYEQYF. CDR3 nucleotides: TGTGCCAGTAGTATAGGGGGGACTAGGGGTAACTACGAGCAGTACTTC.

The V and J genes are TRBV7-9 and TRBJ2-7; D gene unclear. Trimming shortened V by 6 bases and J by 2 bases, and 11 bases separated the two germline ends. CDR1 is SEHNR, CDR2 FQNEAQ, per germline (reference sequence). The CDR3 is 13 residues long. CDR3 sequence reads: CASSFELPYEQYF. CDR3 nucleotide sequence: TGTGCCAGCAGTTTCGAATTGCCCTACGAGCAGTACTTC.